The rows below give T cell receptor beta chains drawn from one sample of a study of cytomegalovirus exposure and HLA in healthy donors. TCRdb's table, derived via immunoSEQ multiplex PCR, lists solely in-frame clones and lacks some. The sample has roughly 130,000 clones; 70% to 80% are singletons. Sequenced material: PBMCs. These receptors were taken from a man aged 18 to 29 in good health and CMV-seronegative. The CDR3 runs from the conserved cysteine through the conserved F or W. D genes are given only for firm matches. Only some rows state a clone size, as once, few, many or a class for expanded clones.

j_call clone_size v_call d_call cdr3_aa cdr3_nt
TRBJ2-3 - TRBV11-2 TRBD2 CASSLVPSGTTDTQYF TGTGCCAGCAGCTTAGTCCCTAGCGGGACCACAGATACGCAGTATTTT
TRBJ2-3 - TRBV19 TRBD2 CASSAAGTSFHTDTQYF TGTGCCAGTAGTGCCGCCGGGACTAGCTTCCACACAGATACGCAGTATTTT
TRBJ2-1 - TRBV5-4 TRBD2 CASSFSGGDNEQFF TGTGCCAGCAGCTTTAGCGGGGGAGACAATGAGCAGTTCTTC
TRBJ2-7 - TRBV4-2 TRBD2 CASSLRTSGAYEQYF TGTGCCAGCAGCCTCCGGACTAGCGGAGCCTACGAGCAGTACTTC
TRBJ1-3 - TRBV7-9 - CASSPISGLPLSAGNTIYF TGTGCCAGCAGCCCTATTAGTGGCCTTCCATTGAGCGCTGGAAACACCATATATTTT
TRBJ2-2 - TRBV7-9 - CASSSRLSGELFF TGTGCCAGCAGCTCCCGATTGAGCGGGGAGCTGTTTTTT
TRBJ1-2 few TRBV9 TRBD1 CASSAPPTGNTNYGYTF TGTGCCAGCAGCGCCCCCCCGACAGGGAATACCAACTATGGCTACACCTTC
TRBJ2-7 few TRBV7-3 - CASSIGVRAGYEQYF TGTGCCAGCAGCATCGGGGTGAGGGCGGGATACGAGCAGTACTTC
TRBJ2-2 - TRBV7-6 TRBD2 CASSLGLAGGPLAGELFF TGTGCCAGCAGCCTGGGACTAGCGGGAGGGCCTTTAGCCGGGGAGCTGTTTTTT
TRBJ2-1 - TRBV7-9 TRBD2 CASSPPGLAPNEQFF TGTGCCAGCAGCCCTCCGGGACTAGCGCCCAATGAGCAGTTCTTC
TRBJ1-3 - TRBV19 - CASSIRENTIYF TGTGCCAGTAGTATACGCGAAAACACCATATATTTT
TRBJ2-5 - TRBV11-2 - CASSGPVGQETQYF TGTGCCAGCAGCGGTCCGGTCGGCCAAGAGACCCAGTACTTC
TRBJ2-1 - TRBV5-1 - CASSGLTVADEQFF TGCGCCAGCAGCGGTTTGACAGTCGCGGATGAGCAGTTCTTC
TRBJ1-6 - TRBV5-1 - CASSLESGPLHF TGCGCCAGCAGCTTGGAATCGGGACCCCTCCACTTT
TRBJ2-2 - TRBV7-2 TRBD1 CASSHGQGGVTGELFF TGTGCCAGCAGCCACGGACAGGGGGGGGTGACCGGGGAGCTGTTTTTT
TRBJ1-1 - TRBV2 TRBD1 CASSEQGAGTEAFF TGTGCCAGCAGTGAACAGGGGGCAGGAACTGAAGCTTTCTTT
TRBJ1-2 - TRBV19 - CASSIVPDSYGYTF TGTGCCAGTAGTATCGTCCCGGACTCATATGGCTACACCTTC
TRBJ1-5 few TRBV4-1 - CASSQEEGLVQPQHF TGCGCCAGCAGCCAAGAAGAGGGTTTAGTACAGCCCCAGCATTTT
TRBJ1-1 - TRBV7-6 - CASSLAPGNTEAFF TGTGCCAGCAGCTTAGCGCCCGGGAACACTGAAGCTTTCTTT
TRBJ2-2 - TRBV18 TRBD1 CASSQGQGNTGELFF TGTGCCAGCTCACAAGGACAGGGAAACACCGGGGAGCTGTTTTTT
TRBJ1-6 few TRBV5-1 TRBD1 CASSPSYIGQGSNSPLHF TGCGCCAGCAGCCCCAGCTATATCGGACAGGGATCAAATTCACCCCTCCACTTT
TRBJ2-7 - TRBV28 - CASRPQGRGTYEQYF TGTGCCAGCAGGCCCCAGGGGAGAGGGACCTACGAGCAGTACTTC
TRBJ2-3 - TRBV27 - CASSLARTDTQYF TGTGCCAGCAGTTTGGCGCGGACAGATACGCAGTATTTT
TRBJ1-6 once TRBV10-3 - CAISESDGSSYNSPLHF TGTGCCATCAGTGAGTCTGACGGGAGCTCCTATAATTCACCCCTCCACTTT
TRBJ2-2 - TRBV28 TRBD2 CASSLGGANTGELFF TGTGCCAGCAGTTTGGGGGGGGCGAACACCGGGGAGCTGTTTTTT
TRBJ2-1 - TRBV11-3 TRBD1 CASSLGDRDLFEQFF TGTGCCAGCAGCTTGGGGGACAGGGATCTTTTTGAGCAGTTCTTC
TRBJ2-5 - TRBV5-1 TRBD1 CASSLVGTGGGREETQYF TGCGCCAGCAGCTTGGTAGGGACAGGGGGCGGAAGAGAAGAGACCCAGTACTTC
TRBJ1-5 - TRBV7-2 - CASSLASTTNQPQHF TGTGCCAGCAGCTTAGCGTCGACTACCAATCAGCCCCAGCATTTT
TRBJ2-3 few TRBV5-1 TRBD2 CASSLARTSGAGGTDTQYF TGCGCCAGCAGCTTGGCCCGGACTAGCGGGGCCGGTGGCACAGATACGCAGTATTTT
TRBJ2-7 - TRBV5-8 TRBD1 CASSLGRGQEQYF TGTGCCAGCAGCTTGGGAAGGGGGCAAGAGCAGTACTTC
TRBJ1-1 - TRBV10-3 TRBD1 CAISEFQQGVRNTEAFF TGTGCCATCAGTGAATTTCAGCAGGGGGTGAGAAACACTGAAGCTTTCTTT
TRBJ2-3 - TRBV18 TRBD2 CASGAGVGTDTQYF TGTGCCAGCGGAGCGGGAGTGGGCACAGATACGCAGTATTTT
TRBJ2-2 once TRBV19 - CASSIVGGTGELFF TGTGCCAGTAGTATCGTCGGGGGCACCGGGGAGCTGTTTTTT
TRBJ2-7 - TRBV7-9 - CASSLQDYEQYF TGTGCCAGCAGCTTACAGGATTACGAGCAGTACTTC
TRBJ2-7 - TRBV15 TRBD1 CATRGTGAYEQYF TGTGCCACCAGGGGGACAGGGGCCTACGAGCAGTACTTC
TRBJ2-1 few TRBV30 - CAWSVQSRGEQFF TGTGCCTGGAGTGTCCAAAGCCGAGGTGAGCAGTTCTTC
TRBJ2-5 - TRBV4-1 - CASSQRTGYQETQYF TGCGCCAGCAGCCAGCGTACAGGGTACCAAGAGACCCAGTACTTC
TRBJ2-3 - TRBV10-3 - CAISESAESTDTQYF TGTGCCATCAGTGAGTCGGCGGAAAGCACAGATACGCAGTATTTT
TRBJ2-7 - TRBV13 TRBD2 CASSSLHGTSGRAVYEQYF TGTGCCAGCAGCTCCCTCCATGGGACTAGCGGGAGGGCCGTTTACGAGCAGTACTTC
TRBJ2-5 - TRBV15 - CATSRGGTVVETQYF TGTGCCACCAGCAGGGGCGGGACAGTGGTAGAGACCCAGTACTTC
TRBJ1-5 - TRBV19 TRBD1 CASSDQGVMAQHF TGTGCCAGTAGTGACCAGGGGGTAATGGCCCAGCATTTT
TRBJ2-7 - TRBV6-5 TRBD1 CASSYSAGTGYYEQYF TGTGCCAGCAGTTACTCAGCCGGGACAGGATATTACGAGCAGTACTTC
TRBJ2-1 - TRBV11-3 - CASSQGGAGVNEQFF TGTGCCAGCAGCCAGGGGGGAGCGGGAGTAAATGAGCAGTTCTTC
TRBJ2-2 few TRBV27 - CASSSMYTGELFF TGTGCCAGCAGTTCCATGTACACCGGGGAGCTGTTTTTT
TRBJ1-2 - TRBV18 TRBD1 CASSFDRAQVGGYTF TGTGCCAGCTCGTTCGACAGGGCTCAGGTCGGGGGCTACACCTTC
TRBJ1-4 few TRBV28 - CASSLGQPNEKLFF TGTGCCAGCAGTTTAGGACAACCGAATGAAAAACTGTTTTTT
TRBJ1-4 - TRBV21-1 - CASSKESPGSNEKLFF TGTGCCAGCAGCAAAGAGAGTCCAGGCTCTAATGAAAAACTGTTTTTT
TRBJ2-3 - TRBV2 - CASTMAGRDTQYF TGTGCCAGCACGATGGCGGGACGCGATACGCAGTATTTT
TRBJ1-2 - TRBV28 - CASSLIAFGYTF TGTGCCAGCAGTTTAATAGCATTTGGCTACACCTTC
TRBJ2-5 once TRBV25-1 TRBD1 CASSDGVGTEETQYF TGTGCCAGCAGTGATGGGGTAGGGACAGAAGAGACCCAGTACTTC
TRBJ2-7 - TRBV29-1 - CSVEFEGDEQYF TGCAGCGTTGAATTCGAGGGCGACGAGCAGTACTTC
TRBJ1-1 - TRBV6-6 TRBD1 CASRTQGLTNTEAFF TGTGCCAGCAGAACACAGGGGTTAACTAACACTGAAGCTTTCTTT
TRBJ1-2 - TRBV6-5 TRBD1 CASSSLQGGYGYTF TGTGCCAGCAGTAGCCTTCAGGGGGGCTATGGCTACACCTTC
TRBJ2-5 - TRBV19 TRBD1 CASSSRQGAGETQYF TGTGCCAGTAGTAGCAGACAGGGGGCGGGGGAGACCCAGTACTTC
TRBJ2-1 - TRBV7-3 - CASSLGGGDEQFF TGTGCCAGCAGCCTTGGGGGAGGCGATGAGCAGTTCTTC
TRBJ1-2 - TRBV6-1 TRBD1 CASSEAGQAYGYTF TGTGCCAGCAGTGAAGCGGGACAGGCCTATGGCTACACCTTC